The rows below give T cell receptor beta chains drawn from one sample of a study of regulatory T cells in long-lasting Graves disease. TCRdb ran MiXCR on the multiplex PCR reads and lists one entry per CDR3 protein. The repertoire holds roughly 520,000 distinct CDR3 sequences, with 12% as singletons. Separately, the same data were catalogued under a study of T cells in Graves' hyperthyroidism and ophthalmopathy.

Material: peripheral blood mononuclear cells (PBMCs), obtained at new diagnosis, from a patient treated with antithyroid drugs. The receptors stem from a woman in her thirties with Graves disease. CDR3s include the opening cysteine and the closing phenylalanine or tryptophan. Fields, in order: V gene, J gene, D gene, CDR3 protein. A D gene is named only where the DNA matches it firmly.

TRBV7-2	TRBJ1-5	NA	CASSSTLDYQPQHF
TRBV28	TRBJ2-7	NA	CASSPPETGRDF
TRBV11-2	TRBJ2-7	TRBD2	CASSLTSGSGFYEQYF
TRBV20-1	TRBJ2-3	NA	CSARGLFTDTQYF
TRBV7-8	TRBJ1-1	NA	CASSLSPDTEAFF
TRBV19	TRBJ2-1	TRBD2	CASSLAGANEQFF
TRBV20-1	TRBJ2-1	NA	CSASGRNYNEQFF
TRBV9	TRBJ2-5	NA	CASSVSSLQETQYF
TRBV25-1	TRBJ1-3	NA	CASSETGGGNTIYF
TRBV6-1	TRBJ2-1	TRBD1	CASSYVGQGINEQFF
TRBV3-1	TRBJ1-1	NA	CASSFWTASTEAFF
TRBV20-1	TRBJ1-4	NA	CSATIGEPEKLFF
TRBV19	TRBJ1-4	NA	CASSTSGESATNEKLFF
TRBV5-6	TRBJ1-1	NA	CASSSARRTEAFF
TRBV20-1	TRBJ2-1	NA	CSAREGYRYEQFF
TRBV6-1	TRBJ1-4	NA	CASSQTRGTEKLFF
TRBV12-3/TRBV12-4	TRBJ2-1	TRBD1	CASSLRTGNNEQFF
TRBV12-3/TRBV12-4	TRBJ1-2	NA	CASSGLRGPGYGYTF
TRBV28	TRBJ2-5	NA	CASKGSRETQYF
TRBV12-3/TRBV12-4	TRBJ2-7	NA	CASSPGFRYEQYF
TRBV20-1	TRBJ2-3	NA	CSAAPRRGTDTQYF
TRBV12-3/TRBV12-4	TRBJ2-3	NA	CASSYGRVSNTQYF
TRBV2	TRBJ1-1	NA	CASSERGGGLNTEAFF
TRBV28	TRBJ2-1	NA	CASKEGGEQFF
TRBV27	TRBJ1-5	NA	CASRTYSNQPQHF
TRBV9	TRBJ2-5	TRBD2	CASSREGSEGETQYF
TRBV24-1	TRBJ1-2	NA	CATSPTGGRLSGYTF
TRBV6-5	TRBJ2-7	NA	CASSYPDYEQYF
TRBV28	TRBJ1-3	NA	CASLPVEESGNTIYF
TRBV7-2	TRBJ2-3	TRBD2	CASSLNIGGTDTQYF
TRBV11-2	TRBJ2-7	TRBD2	CASSPLMTSGYEQYF
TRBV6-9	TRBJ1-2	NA	CASSYFGRNGYTF
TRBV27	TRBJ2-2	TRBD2	CASSKTSGSLTGELFF
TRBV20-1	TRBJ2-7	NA	CSASWDGVEQYF
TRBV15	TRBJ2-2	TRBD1	CATSTRTGVDTGELFF
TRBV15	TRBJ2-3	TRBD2	CATSRDRTSGSSTDTQYF
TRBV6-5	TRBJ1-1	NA	CAGSYAVGRVNTEAFF
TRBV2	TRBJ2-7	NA	CASSRRGPTDEQYF